Listed below are T cell receptor beta chains from one sample, sequenced in a study of blood T cell repertoires in COVID-19. The data were produced by immunoSEQ multiplex PCR, yet TCRdb's version contains in-frame clones alone and is incomplete. The table shows some 240,000 clones, with 80% to 90% occurring only once. What was sequenced was peripheral blood. Every receptor here comes from a woman aged 40-49 years who had recovered from COVID-19. CDR3s include the opening cysteine and the closing phenylalanine or tryptophan. The D gene is left open where the match is weak. Clone size is given for some rows only: seen once, a few or many times, or a class if the clone is expanded.

V gene	J gene	clone size	D gene	CDR3 protein	CDR3 DNA
TRBV15	TRBJ2-1	few	NA	CATSRVIGYEQFF	TGTGCCACCAGCAGAGTAATCGGGTATGAGCAGTTCTTC
TRBV5-1	TRBJ2-3	NA	NA	CASSLTVLNTDTQYF	TGCGCCAGCAGCTTGACAGTTCTTAACACAGATACGCAGTATTTT
TRBV7-9	TRBJ2-7	NA	TRBD1	CASSAKQGITYEQYF	TGTGCCAGCAGCGCCAAACAGGGGATCACCTACGAGCAGTACTTC
TRBV19	TRBJ1-5	NA	TRBD1	CASRDDRAQPQHF	TGTGCCAGTAGGGACGACAGGGCCCAGCCCCAGCATTTT
TRBV6-1	TRBJ2-5	NA	NA	CASSEVVKETQYF	TGTGCCAGCAGTGAAGTAGTCAAAGAGACCCAGTACTTC
TRBV10-3	TRBJ2-1	NA	TRBD2	CAISSGGDNEQFF	TGTGCCATCAGTAGCGGGGGAGACAATGAGCAGTTCTTC
TRBV5-1	TRBJ2-1	NA	NA	CASSLDEGSYNEQFF	TGCGCCAGCAGCTTGGATGAGGGATCCTACAATGAGCAGTTCTTC
TRBV29-1	TRBJ2-3	NA	TRBD1	CIGTGEPDTQYF	TGCATCGGGACAGGGGAACCAGATACGCAGTATTTT
TRBV11-2	TRBJ2-1	NA	NA	CASTPGAAYNEQFF	TGTGCCAGCACCCCAGGGGCGGCTTACAATGAGCAGTTCTTC
TRBV11-2	TRBJ1-6	NA	NA	CASRPSGRKNSPLHF	TGTGCCAGCAGACCTAGCGGACGGAAAAATTCACCCCTCCACTTT
TRBV29-1	TRBJ2-1	NA	TRBD1	CSVAQQGGNEQFF	TGCAGCGTTGCACAACAGGGGGGCAATGAGCAGTTCTTC
TRBV11-2	TRBJ2-1	once	TRBD2	CASSLTMVAGASNEQFF	TGTGCCAGCAGCTTAACGATGGTCGCGGGAGCGAGCAATGAGCAGTTCTTC
TRBV15	TRBJ2-3	NA	NA	CATSPSFGVLGGTDTQYF	TGTGCCACCAGCCCTTCCTTTGGGGTGTTAGGGGGCACAGATACGCAGTATTTT
TRBV27	TRBJ2-7	NA	TRBD1	CASSLDRGAYEQYF	TGTGCCAGCAGTTTGGACAGGGGTGCCTACGAGCAGTACTTC
TRBV28	TRBJ1-1	NA	NA	CASSDPGAEAFF	TGTGCCAGCAGTGACCCCGGGGCTGAAGCTTTCTTT
TRBV21-1	TRBJ2-3	few	NA	CASPLTAETDTQYF	TGTGCCAGTCCCCTGACAGCCGAAACAGATACGCAGTATTTT
TRBV15	TRBJ1-5	few	NA	CATSRDGGGFNQPQHF	TGTGCCACCAGCAGAGATGGGGGGGGTTTTAACCAGCCCCAGCATTTT
TRBV30	TRBJ2-1	NA	TRBD2	CAWKVAGGFGEQFF	TGTGCCTGGAAGGTAGCGGGGGGGTTTGGTGAGCAGTTCTTC
TRBV15	TRBJ2-1	NA	TRBD2	CATRASGRAIPNNEQFF	TGTGCCACACGCGCTAGCGGGAGGGCAATACCGAACAATGAGCAGTTCTTC
TRBV29-1	TRBJ1-2	NA	NA	CSVAPGLVEGYTF	TGCAGCGTAGCTCCAGGGTTAGTAGAGGGCTACACCTTC
TRBV29-1	TRBJ1-6	NA	NA	CSVVEGGSYNSPLHF	TGCAGCGTTGTTGAGGGGGGGTCCTATAATTCACCCCTCCACTTT
TRBV28	TRBJ2-4	NA	TRBD1	CASSSRTGWKNIQYF	TGTGCCAGCAGTTCCAGGACAGGGTGGAAAAACATTCAGTACTTC
TRBV12-3/TRBV12-4	TRBJ1-5	NA	TRBD1	CASRSTGKPQHF	TGTGCCAGCAGATCGACAGGGAAGCCCCAGCATTTT
TRBV10-3	TRBJ1-5	NA	NA	CAISDPGSNQPQHF	TGTGCCATCAGTGATCCGGGGAGTAATCAGCCCCAGCATTTT
TRBV2	TRBJ1-6	NA	TRBD1	CASRDRGRTPLHF	TGTGCCAGCAGAGACAGGGGGCGTACACCCCTCCACTTT
TRBV2	TRBJ1-2	NA	TRBD1	CASSEEDRGFYGYTF	TGTGCCAGCAGTGAAGAAGACAGGGGTTTCTATGGCTACACCTTC
TRBV18	TRBJ2-6	NA	TRBD2	CASSLASGSSGANVLTF	TGTGCCAGCTCACTGGCTAGCGGTTCATCTGGGGCCAACGTCCTGACTTTC
TRBV2	TRBJ1-2	NA	TRBD1	CASRGRDRGLATF	TGTGCCAGCAGGGGACGGGACAGGGGGCTAGCGACCTTC
TRBV10-3	TRBJ1-1	NA	NA	CAISELGGGTEAFF	TGTGCCATCAGTGAGTTGGGGGGGGGCACTGAAGCTTTCTTT
TRBV29-1	TRBJ2-7	few	TRBD2	CSVEDLSSGAYEQYF	TGCAGCGTTGAAGATCTGTCTAGCGGGGCGTACGAGCAGTACTTC
TRBV6-6	TRBJ1-3	NA	TRBD1	CASRPWDRAGNTIYF	TGTGCCAGCAGACCCTGGGACAGGGCTGGAAACACCATATATTTT
TRBV4-3	TRBJ1-1	many	NA	CASSQDRQRNTEAFF	TGCGCCAGCAGCCAAGACAGACAACGGAACACTGAAGCTTTCTTT
TRBV7-6	TRBJ1-1	NA	NA	CASSLQSVNTEAFF	TGTGCCAGCAGCTTACAGAGCGTCAACACTGAAGCTTTCTTT
TRBV25-1	TRBJ2-1	NA	NA	CASSRLQGSSYNEQFF	TGTGCCAGCAGTAGACTTCAAGGGAGCTCCTACAATGAGCAGTTCTTC
TRBV6-6	TRBJ2-3	NA	NA	CASSSISTDTQYF	TGTGCCAGCAGTTCTATAAGCACAGATACGCAGTATTTT
TRBV3-1/TRBV3-2	TRBJ1-1	NA	NA	CASSQDGGNTEAFF	TGTGCCAGCAGCCAAGACGGAGGCAACACTGAAGCTTTCTTT
TRBV10-3	TRBJ1-1	NA	NA	CASRSGDIMNTEAFF	TGTGCCAGTCGCTCCGGGGACATCATGAACACTGAAGCTTTCTTT
TRBV7-9	TRBJ2-5	NA	NA	CASSLLPGEDQYF	TGTGCCAGCAGCTTACTCCCCGGGGAGGACCAGTACTTC